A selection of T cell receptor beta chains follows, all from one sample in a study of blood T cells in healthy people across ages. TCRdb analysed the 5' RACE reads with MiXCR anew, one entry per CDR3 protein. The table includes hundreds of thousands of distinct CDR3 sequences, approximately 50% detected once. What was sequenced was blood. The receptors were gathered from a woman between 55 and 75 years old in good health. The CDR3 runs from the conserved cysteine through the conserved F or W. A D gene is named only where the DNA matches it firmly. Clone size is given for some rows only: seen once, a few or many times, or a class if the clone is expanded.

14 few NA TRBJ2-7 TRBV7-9 CASTPWPGMYEQYF TGTGCCAGCACCCCCTGGCCAGGGATGTACGAGCAGTACTTC
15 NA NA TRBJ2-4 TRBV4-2 CASSQEGQGKNIQYF TGTGCCAGCAGCCAAGAAGGGCAGGGGAAAAACATTCAGTACTTC
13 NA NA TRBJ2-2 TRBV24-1 CATDTDNTGELSF TGTGCCACCGATACGGATAACACCGGGGAGCTGTCTTTT
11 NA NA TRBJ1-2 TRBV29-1 CSVGISYGYTF TGCAGCGTTGGGATATCCTATGGCTACACCTTC
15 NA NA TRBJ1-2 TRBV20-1 CSAWVPDRTVYGYTF TGCAGTGCTTGGGTCCCAGACAGAACAGTCTATGGCTACACCTTC
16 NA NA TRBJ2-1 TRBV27 CASAPPRPSSYNEQFF TGTGCCAGCGCCCCGCCCCGTCCCAGCTCCTACAATGAGCAGTTCTTC
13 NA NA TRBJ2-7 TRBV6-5 CASSYLHSNEQYF TGTGCCAGCAGTTACTTACATTCCAACGAGCAGTACTTC
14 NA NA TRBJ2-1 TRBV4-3 CASSQERLVTEQFF TGCGCCAGCAGCCAAGAGCGGCTAGTCACTGAGCAGTTCTTC
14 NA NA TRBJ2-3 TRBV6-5 CASRRGGSTDTQYF TGTGCCAGCAGGCGTGGGGGGAGCACAGATACGCAGTATTTT
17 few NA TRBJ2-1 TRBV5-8 CASSPLDGAFYYNEQFF TGTGCCAGCAGCCCGCTGGACGGTGCCTTCTACTACAATGAGCAGTTCTTC
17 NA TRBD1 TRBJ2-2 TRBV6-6 CASSYHGQGEFTGELFF TGTGCCAGCAGTTACCATGGACAGGGCGAGTTCACCGGGGAGCTGTTTTTT
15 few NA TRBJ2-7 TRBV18 CASSPGGGQTYEQYF TGTGCCAGCTCACCCGGGGGGGGACAGACCTACGAGCAGTACTTC
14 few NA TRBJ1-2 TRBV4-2 CASSQVSGEVGYTF TGTGCCAGCAGCCAAGTCTCAGGGGAGGTGGGCTACACCTTC
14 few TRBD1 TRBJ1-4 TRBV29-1 CSVATGEEGEKLFF TGCAGCGTTGCGACAGGGGAAGAGGGCGAAAAACTGTTTTTT
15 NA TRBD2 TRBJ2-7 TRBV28 CASSYGTSDSYEQYF TGTGCCAGCAGTTACGGGACTAGCGACTCCTACGAGCAGTACTTC
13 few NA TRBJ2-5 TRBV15 CATSRGVEETQYF TGTGCCACCAGCAGAGGGGTTGAAGAGACCCAGTACTTC
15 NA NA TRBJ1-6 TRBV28 CASSFPGLGDSPLHF TGTGCCAGCAGTTTCCCGGGTCTAGGGGATTCACCCCTCCACTTT
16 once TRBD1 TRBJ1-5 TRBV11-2 CASSFGTGAHNQPQHF TGTGCCAGCAGCTTTGGGACAGGGGCCCACAATCAGCCCCAGCATTTT
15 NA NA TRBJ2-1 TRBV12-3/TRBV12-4 CASRNPQGYYNEQFF TGTGCCAGCAGGAATCCTCAGGGCTACTACAATGAGCAGTTCTTC
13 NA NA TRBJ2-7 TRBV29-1 CSVEEGRVHEQYF TGCAGCGTTGAAGAAGGCAGGGTCCACGAGCAGTACTTC
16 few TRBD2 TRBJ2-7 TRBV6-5 CASSYSRLAGLYEQYF TGTGCCAGCAGTTACTCGCGCCTAGCGGGTCTCTACGAGCAGTACTTC
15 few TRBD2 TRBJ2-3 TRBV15 CATSMTSGSTDTQYF TGTGCCACCAGCATGACTAGCGGAAGCACAGATACGCAGTATTTT
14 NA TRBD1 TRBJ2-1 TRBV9 CASSPSDRGVEQFF TGTGCCAGCAGCCCCTCGGACAGGGGAGTTGAGCAGTTCTTC
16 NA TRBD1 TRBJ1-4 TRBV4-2 CASGQEGQGAREKLFF TGTGCCAGCGGCCAAGAGGGACAGGGGGCTCGCGAAAAACTGTTTTTT
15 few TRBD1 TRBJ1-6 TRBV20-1 CSARQTGVSNSPLHF TGCAGTGCTAGACAGACAGGGGTCTCAAATTCACCCCTCCACTTT
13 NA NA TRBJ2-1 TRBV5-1 CASSLVSENEQFF TGCGCCAGCAGCTTGGTTTCAGAAAATGAGCAGTTCTTC
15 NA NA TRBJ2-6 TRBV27 CASSRTLSGASVLTF TGTGCCAGCAGCCGGACCTTGTCGGGGGCCAGCGTCCTGACTTTC
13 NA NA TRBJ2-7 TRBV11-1 CASEDTRGYEQYF TGTGCCAGCGAGGACACCCGGGGGTACGAGCAGTACTTC
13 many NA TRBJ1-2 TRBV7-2 CASSLVRVGGYTF TGTGCCAGCAGCTTAGTTAGGGTAGGAGGCTACACCTTC
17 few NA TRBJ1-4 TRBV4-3 CASSQDGTPNPREKLFF TGCGCCAGCAGCCAAGATGGGACACCAAACCCGCGGGAAAAACTGTTTTTT
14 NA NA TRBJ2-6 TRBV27 CASSRIPGANVLTF TGTGCCAGCAGTCGAATTCCTGGGGCCAACGTCCTGACTTTC
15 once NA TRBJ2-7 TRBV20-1 CSVRGVYDSYNEQYF TGCAGTGTAAGGGGCGTCTACGACTCCTACAATGAGCAGTACTTC
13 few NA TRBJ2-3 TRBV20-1 CSAWTTVADTQYF TGCAGTGCCTGGACTACAGTTGCAGATACGCAGTATTTT
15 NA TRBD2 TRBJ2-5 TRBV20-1 CSARVLAGAQETQYF TGCAGTGCTAGAGTTCTAGCGGGAGCCCAAGAGACCCAGTACTTC
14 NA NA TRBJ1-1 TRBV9 CASSVQGSNTEAFF TGTGCCAGCAGCGTACAGGGCTCGAACACTGAAGCTTTCTTT
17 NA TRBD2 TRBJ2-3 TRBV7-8 CASSAIFTSGRRDTQYF TGTGCCAGCAGCGCTATATTCACTAGCGGGAGGAGAGATACGCAGTATTTT
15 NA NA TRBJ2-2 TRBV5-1 CVSSLASVNTGELFF TGCGTCAGCAGCTTAGCGAGTGTGAACACCGGGGAGCTGTTTTTT
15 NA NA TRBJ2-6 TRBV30 CAWSTDPSGASVLTF TGTGCCTGGAGCACGGACCCCTCTGGGGCCAGCGTCCTGACTTTC
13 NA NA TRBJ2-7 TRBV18 CASSPSGATEQYF TGTGCCAGCTCACCTAGCGGTGCTACCGAGCAGTACTTC
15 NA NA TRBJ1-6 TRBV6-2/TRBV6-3 CASSYSTSGKSPLHF TGTGCCAGCAGTTACTCGACGTCAGGGAAGTCACCCCTCCACTTT
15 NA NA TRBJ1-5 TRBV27 CASSLSGNSNQPQHF TGTGCCAGCAGTTTATCAGGGAATAGCAATCAGCCCCAGCATTTT
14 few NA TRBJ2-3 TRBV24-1 CATSDSGASDTQYF TGTGCCACCAGTGATTCCGGGGCCTCCGATACGCAGTATTTT
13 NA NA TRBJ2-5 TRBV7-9 CASSLQDQETQYF TGTGCCAGCAGCCTCCAAGACCAAGAGACCCAGTACTTC
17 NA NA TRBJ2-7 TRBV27 CASSLLRQGGSSYEQYF TGTGCCAGCAGTTTACTCCGACAGGGAGGGAGCTCCTACGAGCAGTACTTC
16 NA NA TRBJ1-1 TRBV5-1 CASSSSGGDGVTEAFF TGCGCCAGCAGCTCAAGTGGTGGGGACGGAGTGACTGAAGCTTTCTTT
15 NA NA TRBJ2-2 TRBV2 CASNGAPTNTGELFF TGTGCCAGCAACGGAGCGCCCACTAACACCGGGGAGCTGTTTTTT
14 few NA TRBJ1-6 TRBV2 CASSSGTTNSPLHF TGTGCCAGCAGTTCGGGGACAACTAATTCACCCCTCCACTTT
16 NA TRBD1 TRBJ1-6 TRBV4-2 CASSPLGTGVNSPLHF TGTGCCAGCAGCCCTCTGGGGACAGGGGTAAATTCACCCCTCCACTTT
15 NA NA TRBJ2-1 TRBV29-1 CSVEAPPTDYNEQFF TGCAGTGTTGAAGCCCCACCGACAGACTACAATGAGCAGTTCTTC
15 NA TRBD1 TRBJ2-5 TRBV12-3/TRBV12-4 CACRRSRGQSETQYF TGTGCCTGCAGACGGAGTAGGGGACAGTCGGAGACCCAGTACTTC
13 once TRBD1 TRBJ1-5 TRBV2 CATGQGAVQPQHF TGTGCCACCGGACAGGGGGCCGTACAGCCCCAGCATTTT
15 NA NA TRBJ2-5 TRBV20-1 CSAPRRRGFDNEQYF TGCAGTGCCCCCCGAAGGAGGGGCTTTGACAATGAGCAGTACTTC
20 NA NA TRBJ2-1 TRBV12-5 CASGLGTYVGHQLSYNEQFF TGTGCTAGTGGTTTGGGTACATATGTGGGGCACCAGCTCTCCTACAATGAGCAGTTCTTC
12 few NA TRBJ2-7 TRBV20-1 CSARVSAYEQYF TGCAGTGCTAGAGTTTCCGCCTACGAGCAGTACTTC
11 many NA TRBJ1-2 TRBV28 CASSSDYGYTF TGTGCCAGCAGTTCGGACTATGGCTACACCTTC
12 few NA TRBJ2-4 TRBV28 CASSGGRDIQYF TGTGCCAGCAGCGGAGGCCGGGACATTCAGTACTTC
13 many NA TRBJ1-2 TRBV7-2 CASRGGVNYGYTF TGTGCCAGCCGAGGGGGAGTGAACTATGGCTACACCTTC
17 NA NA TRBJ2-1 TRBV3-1 CASSQDLDREGDYEQFF TGTGCCAGCAGCCAAGATCTAGACAGGGAAGGGGACTATGAGCAGTTCTTC
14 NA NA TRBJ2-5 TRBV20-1 CSAQDPGRQETQYF TGCAGTGCCCAAGACCCCGGGCGCCAAGAGACCCAGTACTTC
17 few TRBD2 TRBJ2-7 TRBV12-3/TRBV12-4 CASSPPARTSGVYEQYF TGTGCCAGCAGCCCACCCGCCCGGACTAGCGGGGTCTACGAGCAGTACTTC